A single sample is the source of the 10 T cell receptor beta chains below, sequenced in a study of cytomegalovirus exposure and HLA in healthy donors. PCR primers comprised 60 Vbeta and 13 Jbeta primers. Here immunoSEQ multiplex PCR was the method, and the copy in TCRdb shows in-frame clones only, minus some. Of 65,000 to 70,000 clones in the sample, approximately 90% were seen once. Sequenced material: PBMCs. Source of these receptors: a woman between 25 and 40 years old in good health and CMV-seropositive.

The CDR3 DNA reads as TGTGCCAGCAGCGTAGATCGGGTCGGGAACACTGAAGCTTTCTTT. Residues: CASSVDRVGNTEAFF. The chain couples TRBV9 to TRBJ1-1, with D uncertain. The CDR3 runs 15 residues. The V gene lost 0 bases and the J gene lost 1 base, with 10 bases spanning the gap. Germline V gene data show CDR1 as SGDLS and CDR2 as YYNGEE.

The chain recombines TRBV10-1 with TRBJ1-2, with D perhaps TRBD1 (6 bases). Trimming took 2 bases from V and 6 from J, leaving 10 bases between them. CDR1 WNHNN and CDR2 SYGVQD come from the germline V gene (reference sequence). This CDR3 contains 13 residues. CDR3 loop: CASSESPGDGYTF. The CDR3 DNA reads TGCGCCAGCAGTGAGAGCCCAGGGGATGGCTACACCTTC.

V is TRBV19 and J is TRBJ1-4; D might be TRBD1 (6 bases). CDR1 is LNHDA and CDR2 is SQIVND in the germline V gene (reference sequence). The CDR3 consists of 15 residues. The V end was cut by 6 bases, the J end by 10 bases, with 21 bases between. The chain's CDR3 is CASRTSTGTSGKLFF. The CDR3 DNA is TGTGCCAGTAGGACCTCAACCGGGACAAGTGGAAAACTGTTTTTT.

This rearrangement joins TRBV11-2 to TRBJ1-2; D ambiguous. The CDR3 is made up of 14 amino acids. Between the trimmed V and J ends, which lost 2 bases and 1 base, there was a span of 8 bases. CDR1 and CDR2 from the germline V gene are SGHAT and FQNNGV. DNA of the CDR3: TGTGCCAGCAGCTTAAACACGTATAACTATGGCTACACCTTC. Encoded protein: CASSLNTYNYGYTF.

This sequence joins TRBV7-9 and TRBJ2-1; 11 positions match TRBD2. The CDR3 totals 16 residues. J gave up 4 bases and V 5 bases, and 7 bases lay outside the gene matches. Germline assignment: CDR1 SEHNR and CDR2 FQNEAQ (reference sequence). The CDR3 nucleotides are TGTGCCAGCAGCCTGATAGCGGGAGGGTTTTACAATGAGCAGTTCTTC. This translates into CASSLIAGGFYNEQFF.

The genes are TRBV20-1 and TRBJ1-1; unclear D gene. CDR1 is DFQATT, CDR2 SNEGSKA, per germline (reference sequence). CDR3 size: 10 residues. Trimming took off 6 bases at V and 2 bases at J, with 4 bases between the two ends. DNA for the CDR3: TGCAGTGCCACAAACACTGAAGCTTTCTTT. It yields the protein CSATNTEAFF.

J is TRBJ2-1 and V is TRBV30, with TRBD2 as a possible D gene (5 bases). There are 14 residues in the CDR3. V was pared by 4 bases and J by 9 bases, with 19 bases between. Per the germline V gene, CDR1 is GTSNPN and CDR2 is SVGIG (reference sequence). CDR3 loop: CAWNRLAVRSEQFF. The CDR3 DNA follows: TGTGCCTGGAATAGGCTAGCCGTACGTAGTGAGCAGTTCTTC.

The J gene is TRBJ2-2, the V gene TRBV11-3, with 7 bases aligning to TRBD1. Germline CDR1 is SGHNT and CDR2 is YENEEA. The CDR3 has 14 amino acids. V trimming: 2 bases; J trimming: 6 bases; junction bases outside the gene matches: 3. CDR3 protein: CASSLRQGPGELFF. The CDR3 coding sequence is TGTGCCAGCAGCTTACGACAGGGTCCCGGGGAGCTGTTTTTT.

This clone was detected a few times. The chain couples TRBV15 to TRBJ2-5; D uncertain. The V end lost 8 bases, the J end lost 5 bases, and 9 bases lay between the germline ends. This CDR3 is built from 11 residues. Germline assignment: CDR1 LNHNV and CDR2 YYDKDF (reference sequence). The DNA for the CDR3 is TGTGCCACCGGGCTGGCGGAGACCCAGTACTTC. Translation gives CATGLAETQYF.

The V call is TRBV7-2, the J call TRBJ1-1; TRBD1 is a possible D gene (5 bases). Germline V gene lookup returns CDR1 SGHTA and CDR2 FQGNSA. Trimming shortened V by 6 bases and J by 0 bases, and 14 bases separated the two germline ends. The CDR3 is 15 amino acids. The CDR3 sequence is CASSAGGAMNTEAFF. In DNA form, the CDR3 reads TGTGCCAGCAGTGCCGGAGGGGCCATGAACACTGAAGCTTTCTTT.